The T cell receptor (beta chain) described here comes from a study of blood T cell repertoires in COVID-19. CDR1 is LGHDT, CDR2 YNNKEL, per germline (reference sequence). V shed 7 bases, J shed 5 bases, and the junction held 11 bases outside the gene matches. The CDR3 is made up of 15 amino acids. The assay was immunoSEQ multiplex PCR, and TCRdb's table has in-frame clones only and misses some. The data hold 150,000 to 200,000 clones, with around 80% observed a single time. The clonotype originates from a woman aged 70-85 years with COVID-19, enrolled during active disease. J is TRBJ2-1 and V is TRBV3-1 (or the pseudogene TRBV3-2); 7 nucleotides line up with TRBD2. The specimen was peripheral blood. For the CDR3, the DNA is TGTGCCAGCACCAACCTCGGGGGGAATGACAATGAGCAGTTCTTC. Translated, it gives CASTNLGGNDNEQFF.